One sample yielded the 21 T cell receptor beta chains listed below, sequenced in a study of blood T cell repertoires in COVID-19. The protocol was immunoSEQ multiplex PCR, while the TCRdb copy is restricted to in-frame clones and leaves out a portion. The sample lists about 38,000 clones, roughly 70% seen once, with 8% to 11% in the top ten. Sequencing was done on a sample of peripheral blood. These TCRs come from a man between 70 and 80 years old with COVID-19, enrolled during active disease.

The CDR3 loop reads CATSDRKVTESNQPQHF. Written as DNA, the CDR3 is TGTGCCACCAGTGATCGCAAAGTCACAGAGAGCAATCAGCCCCAGCATTTT. The chain couples TRBV24-1 to TRBJ1-5; D is unclear. Germline CDR1 and CDR2: KGHDR and SFDVKD. The ends were cut back, 3 bases at V and 1 base at J, with 15 bases in the middle. CDR3 length: 17 amino acids.

The V and J genes are TRBV5-1 and TRBJ1-5; the match to TRBD1 covers 7 bases. Germline V CDR1 and CDR2: SGHRS, YFSETQ. Germline trimming cut 4 bases from V and 5 bases from J; bases unmatched to any gene: 9. This CDR3 spans 15 amino acids. The CDR3 coding sequence is TGCGCCAGCAGCCCGGGACAGCCTCCTGATCAGCCCCAGCATTTT. Its protein product is CASSPGQPPDQPQHF. Full variable domain (remainder filled in from reference TRBV5-1 and TRBJ1-5): KAGVTQTPRYLIKTRGQQVTLSCSPISGHRSVSWYQQTPGQGLQFLFEYFSETQRNKGNFPGRFSGRQFSNSRSEMNVSTLELGDSALYLCASSPGQPPDQPQHFGDGTRLSIL.

With regard to this clone: A read error may be the cause here, since a much bigger clone is one base away. This chain uses TRBV5-1 with TRBJ2-7, with D tentatively TRBD2 (5 bases). Germline values: CDR1 SGHRS, CDR2 YFSETQ. CDR3 length: 14 amino acids. In DNA form, the CDR3 reads TGCGCCAACAGCTTGGGCGAGGGCTACTACGAGCAGTACTTC. Translated, it gives CANSLGEGYYEQYF.

The table lists this clone with a count of one. The J gene is TRBJ1-1, the V gene TRBV7-9; no reliable D call. V was shortened by 2 bases and J by 3 bases, with 7 bases between the two germline ends. The CDR3 loop spans 13 amino acids. Germline loops: CDR1 SEHNR, CDR2 FQNEAQ (reference sequence). This CDR3 reads CASSLWQDTEAFF. CDR3 sequence (DNA): TGTGCCAGCAGCTTATGGCAGGACACTGAAGCTTTCTTT.

The CDR3: CATGQGPYNEQFF. In DNA, the CDR3 is TGTGCCACTGGGCAGGGGCCCTACAATGAGCAGTTCTTC. The chain is built from TRBV19 and TRBJ2-1; D perhaps matches TRBD1 (6 bases). The germline V gene has CDR1 LNHDA and CDR2 SQIVND (reference sequence). The CDR3 runs to 13 residues. V lost 10 bases, J lost 2 bases, and 12 bases lay in between.

This clone was seen just once. This sequence joins TRBV3-1 (or the pseudogene TRBV3-2) and TRBJ2-1; D is uncertain. V was shortened by 0 bases and J by 4 bases, with 7 bases between the two germline ends. Germline loops: CDR1 LGHDT, CDR2 YNNKEL (reference sequence). CDR3 length equals 14 residues. The CDR3 region has the DNA TGTGCCAGCAGCCAAGAAACAGCTTACAATGAGCAGTTCTTC. This gives the protein CASSQETAYNEQFF.

This sequence joins TRBV19 and TRBJ2-7; possibly TRBD1 for D (6 bases). Germline values: CDR1 LNHDA, CDR2 SQIVND (reference sequence). This CDR3 spans 16 amino acids. V was pared by 5 bases and J by 3 bases, with 20 bases between. The CDR3 reads CASSVQAGGVFYEQYF. DNA for the CDR3: TGTGCCAGTAGTGTCCAAGCTGGGGGCGTTTTCTACGAGCAGTACTTC.

This clone was observed a few times. The V and J genes are TRBV7-6 and TRBJ2-3; TRBD1 agrees at 7 bases. V lost 5 bases, J lost 3 bases, and 11 bases stayed unmatched. CDR1 and CDR2 (germline): SGHVS, FNYEAQ. The CDR3 length is 16 residues. The CDR3 bases are TGTGCCAGCAGCCAACGCCCGGGACAGACGACAGATACGCAGTATTTT. Its translation is CASSQRPGQTTDTQYF.

The chain recombines TRBV18 with TRBJ1-1; D may be TRBD1 (5 bases). Trimming removed 2 bases at V and 5 bases at J, with 12 bases between. This CDR3 is 14 amino acids long. Per germline, CDR1 KGHSH and CDR2 LQKENI. CDR3 in amino acids: CASSPGGERTEAFF. The CDR3 DNA is TGTGCCAGCTCACCAGGAGGGGAGAGGACTGAAGCTTTCTTT.

V and J are TRBV28 and TRBJ2-7; TRBD2 aligns across 13 bases. Germline CDR1 is MDHEN and CDR2 is SYDVKM. The CDR3 covers 15 residues. The V segment lost 5 bases and the J segment 6 bases; nucleotides outside the gene matches: 7. The CDR3 nucleotides read TGTGCCAGCAGTCTACTAGCGGGAGGGCCTCTCGAGCAGTACTTC. It translates to CASSLLAGGPLEQYF.

The rearrangement joins TRBV7-8 to TRBJ1-5, with TRBD1 identical over 10 bases. The ends lost 3 bases at V and 6 bases at J; junction bases unmatched: 5. This CDR3 has 15 amino acids. Germline V CDR1 and CDR2: SGHVS, FQNEAQ. In nucleotides, the CDR3 is TGTGCCAGCAGCTTCGACAGGGGGCCGGGTCAGCCCCAGCATTTT. Translation: CASSFDRGPGQPQHF.

The rearrangement joins TRBV19 to TRBJ2-3, with D possibly matching TRBD2 (5 bases). The germline gives CDR1 LNHDA, CDR2 SQIVND (reference sequence). The V gene lost 4 bases and the J gene lost 4 bases, with 18 bases spanning the gap. The CDR3 length is 16 residues. The CDR3 protein is CASSTVYEGVADTQYF. The CDR3 coding sequence is TGTGCCAGTAGTACCGTCTACGAGGGAGTGGCAGATACGCAGTATTTT.

The chain uses TRBV6-6 and TRBJ1-1; 7 bases fit TRBD1. In germline, CDR1 is MNHNY, CDR2 SVGAGI (reference sequence). V lost 5 bases and J lost 5; bases outside the gene matches: 8. The CDR3 length is 14 residues. The CDR3, as DNA: TGTGCCAGCAGTCTAAGGACAGGCTTGACTGAAGCTTTCTTT. As protein: CASSLRTGLTEAFF.

This clone was seen a handful of times. The rearrangement links TRBV12-3 or TRBV12-4 to TRBJ2-7; the D gene is possibly TRBD2 (6 bases). This CDR3 has 12 residues. Trimming removed 5 bases from V and 6 bases from J, with 11 bases in between. CDR3 in DNA: TGTGCCAGCAGTCAGGAGGGTGGCGAGCAGTACTTC. This codes for CASSQEGGEQYF.

The rearrangement joins TRBV5-1 to TRBJ2-1, with no clear D. CDR1 and CDR2 (germline): SGHRS, YFSETQ. V lost 0 bases to trimming and J lost 6 bases, with 10 bases between them. This CDR3 spans 14 amino acids. The CDR3 nucleotides are TGCGCCAGCAGCTTGGAGCTATTGGTCAATGAGCAGTTCTTC. Translating gives CASSLELLVNEQFF.

CDR3 sequence reads: CASSPPSRGPYEQYF. DNA of the CDR3: TGTGCCAGCTCACCCCCATCACGCGGTCCCTACGAGCAGTACTTC. The J gene is TRBJ2-7, the V gene TRBV18; the D is unclear. This CDR3 comprises 15 residues. The germline V gene encodes CDR1 KGHSH and CDR2 LQKENI. Trimming removed 3 bases at V and 2 bases at J, with 14 bases between.

This chain joins TRBV23-1 and TRBJ2-5; possible D gene TRBD2, 6 bases. TRBV23-1 falls under the ORF class, with uncertain function. The length of the CDR3 is 20 residues. The V gene lost 6 bases and the J gene lost 10 bases, with 39 bases spanning the gap. The CDR3 sequence is CASSPPIRRGDGLGSVLQYF. In DNA form, the CDR3 reads TGCGCCAGCAGCCCCCCCATCAGGCGGGGCGATGGTCTGGGGTCCGTTCTCCAGTACTTC.

The chain joins TRBV21-1 to TRBJ2-1; the D segment call TRBD1 is taken from the table without a DNA check. TRBV21-1 is assigned pseudogene status. There are 15 residues in the CDR3. The CDR3 region is CASSASRGPHNEQFF. As DNA, the CDR3 is TGTGCCAGCAGCGCATCCAGGGGTCCCCACAATGAGCAGTTCTTC.

The gene calls are TRBV5-5 and TRBJ1-2, with D hard to call. CDR3 length: 14 residues. V lost 4 bases, J lost 8 bases, and 18 bases lay in between. Germline CDR1 SGHKS, CDR2 YYEKEE (reference sequence). CDR3 in amino acids: CASSLMIGGVGYTF. DNA of the CDR3: TGTGCCAGCAGCCTTATGATCGGAGGAGTCGGCTACACCTTC.

The count of this clone is one. V is TRBV29-1 and J is TRBJ1-2; 8 nucleotides match TRBD1. CDR1 is SQVTM, CDR2 ANQGSEA, per germline. This CDR3 has 12 amino acids. V lost 3 bases and J lost 7; bases outside the gene matches: 4. The CDR3 DNA is TGCAGCGTTGAGGACAGGGCGGGTGGCTACACCTTC. Its protein product is CSVEDRAGGYTF.

This clone was picked up a small number of times. V usage is TRBV9 and J usage is TRBJ2-4, with D perhaps matching TRBD1 (6 bases). Germline lookup yields CDR1 SGDLS and CDR2 YYNGEE. Trimming pared 4 bases from V and 0 bases from J, leaving 14 bases between. The CDR3 is made up of 16 amino acids. CDR3 sequence reads: CASSSGVPRAKNIQYF. The CDR3 DNA reads as TGTGCCAGCAGCTCAGGGGTCCCCCGAGCCAAAAACATTCAGTACTTC.